What follows are 3 T cell receptor beta chains derived from one specimen sequenced in a study of shared clonotypes between healthy human individuals. Libraries were prepared by immunoSEQ multiplex PCR; TCRdb keeps only in-frame clonotypes and omits some of them. The sample has around 1.6 million clones, 95% to 99% seen once. The sequenced sample was naive CD4+ T cells sorted from blood. Specified subset: CD45RA+ positively selected. The receptor source for this set is a man between 25 and 39 years old in good health.

The rearrangement joins TRBV10-1 to TRBJ2-5, with D uncertain. Trimming pared 7 bases from V and 1 base from J, leaving 13 bases between. This CDR3 has 14 residues. From germline, CDR1 is WNHNN and CDR2 SYGVQD (reference sequence). CDR3 nucleotides: TGCGCCAGCATGCAGACGGACCGCCAAGAGACCCAGTACTTC. Its protein is CASMQTDRQETQYF.

This chain links TRBV4-3 with TRBJ2-1; unclear D gene. CDR3 size: 12 residues. Germline CDR1 and CDR2: LGHNA and YSLEER. V shed 0 bases and J shed 10 bases, with 7 bases lying between them. CDR3 loop: CASSQEQSEQFF. In DNA form, the CDR3 reads TGCGCCAGCAGCCAAGAACAGAGCGAGCAGTTCTTC.

The chain joins TRBV4-3 to TRBJ2-1; 9 bases line up with TRBD2. The CDR3 loop spans 16 amino acids. The germline V gene has CDR1 LGHNA and CDR2 YSLEER. The ends lost 7 bases at V and 8 bases at J; junction bases unmatched: 15. DNA for the CDR3: TGCGCCAGCAACCTAGGAGCGGGAGGAAGGTCTGATGAGCAGTTCTTC. Translated: CASNLGAGGRSDEQFF.